The present TCR beta chain was sequenced within a study of blood T cells in healthy people across ages. Study outcomes and limitations: Diversity was estimated from one million T cells, and these estimates were considered underestimates.

The use of a sample-barcoded 5' primer and a J-beta primer mix characterized a second PCR of about 7 to 12 cycles. TCRdb analysed the 5' RACE reads with MiXCR anew, one entry per CDR3 protein. Found here are some 800,000 distinct CDR3 sequences, more than 20% of them singletons; the top ten hold 3% to 4.5%. This clonotype was seen a few times. What it binds is not known. The germline CDR1 and CDR2 sequences are MNHEY and SMNVEV (reference sequence). Unmatched junction bases numbered 17, after V lost 5 bases and J lost 3 bases. The CDR3 has 21 residues. The same data also contributed to another study, on T cells of mothers and their children. That paper notes: The donor cohort consisted of a few healthy Caucasian mothers and their six children. Sample barcodes and 2-4 random nucleotides were added by the M1S primer of the second PCR.

The sequence was collected from a boy aged 5-17 years in good health. The V call is TRBV27, the J call TRBJ2-2; TRBD2 agrees at 14 bases. Specimen: blood. CDR3 region: CASSPLLMGTSGRADTGELFF. The CDR3 region has the DNA TGTGCCAGCAGTCCTCTCCTTATGGGGACTAGCGGGAGAGCGGACACCGGGGAGCTGTTTTTT.